This T cell receptor (beta chain) was recorded in a study of T cell responses to AZD1222 COVID-19 vaccine. V was clipped by 3 bases and J by 2 bases; unmatched bases: 2. In germline, CDR1 is LGHNA, CDR2 YNFKEQ. There are 15 residues in the CDR3. Repertoires were generated with immunoSEQ multiplex PCR, while TCRdb's copy carries only in-frame clones and drops some. This table has about 150,000 clones, roughly nine tenths appearing once. Source: peripheral blood, taken on day 0 of AZD1222 vaccination. The chain couples TRBV4-2 to TRBJ2-2; 8 nucleotides match TRBD2. This clonotype was sampled from an adult in good health. The CDR3 reads CASSQAGGNTGELFF. The CDR3 bases are TGTGCCAGCAGCCAGGCGGGAGGAAACACCGGGGAGCTGTTTTTT.